The rows below give T cell receptor beta chains drawn from one sample of a study of blood T cell repertoires in COVID-19. TCRdb's copy holds only in-frame clones and misses some; the assay was immunoSEQ multiplex PCR. The sample has about 240,000 clones; approximately 85% are singletons. Sequencing used peripheral blood. These receptors were obtained from a woman aged 80 or over with COVID-19, enrolled during active disease. CDR3s include the opening cysteine and the closing phenylalanine or tryptophan. The D gene is left open where the match is weak. Expanded clones get a size class; other rows say once, few or many, or leave the size out.

abundance,d_gene,v_gene,j_gene,CDR3aa,CDR3nt
few,-,TRBV18,TRBJ1-1,CASSPTRGRNTEAFF,TGTGCCAGCTCACCCACTAGGGGGAGGAACACTGAAGCTTTCTTT
-,-,TRBV5-1,TRBJ2-5,CASSLRGVETQYF,TGCGCCAGCAGCTTGCGGGGAGTAGAGACCCAGTACTTC
-,TRBD1,TRBV5-5,TRBJ1-5,CASNLSFRTGRGLREPQHF,TGTGCCAGCAACTTATCTTTCCGGACAGGGCGGGGCTTAAGGGAGCCCCAGCATTTT
-,TRBD1,TRBV6-5,TRBJ2-3,CASSHRDRGTDTQYF,TGTGCCAGCAGTCACCGGGACAGGGGCACAGATACGCAGTATTTT
-,TRBD1,TRBV30,TRBJ1-6,CAWTRTGQFSLHF,TGTGCCTGGACCCGGACAGGGCAATTTTCCCTCCACTTT
-,-,TRBV7-2,TRBJ1-1,CASTQVAGTEAFF,TGTGCCAGCACCCAGGTGGCGGGCACTGAAGCTTTCTTT
once,TRBD2,TRBV11-2,TRBJ2-1,CASSILAGGYSYYNEQFF,TGTGCCAGCAGCATCCTAGCGGGGGGATACTCATACTACAATGAGCAGTTCTTC
once,TRBD2,TRBV5-6,TRBJ2-1,CASSYSGGLYNEQFF,TGTGCCAGCAGCTATAGCGGGGGCCTGTACAATGAGCAGTTCTTC
-,-,TRBV6-1,TRBJ1-5,CASSDLRGSNQPQHF,TGTGCCAGCAGTGACCTCAGGGGAAGCAATCAGCCCCAGCATTTT
-,TRBD1,TRBV14,TRBJ2-7,CASSRPGGLHEQYF,TGTGCCAGCAGCCGTCCAGGGGGTCTGCACGAGCAGTACTTC
-,-,TRBV27,TRBJ2-1,CASSLFARGIVYNEQFF,TGTGCCAGCAGTTTATTTGCCCGGGGGATCGTTTACAATGAGCAGTTCTTC
many,TRBD1,TRBV28,TRBJ1-1,CASSRDRVTEAFF,TGTGCCAGCAGCAGAGACAGGGTGACTGAAGCTTTCTTT
-,TRBD1,TRBV30,TRBJ1-2,CAWNPGQGGYTF,TGTGCCTGGAACCCGGGACAGGGCGGCTACACCTTC
-,-,TRBV9,TRBJ1-3,CASSVVSDGNTIYF,TGTGCCAGCAGCGTAGTAAGCGACGGAAACACCATATATTTT
-,TRBD1,TRBV30,TRBJ1-5,CAWSHDRGVAGNQPQHF,TGTGCCTGGAGTCATGACAGGGGAGTGGCTGGCAATCAGCCCCAGCATTTT
-,-,TRBV29-1,TRBJ2-1,CSVGTPYNEQFF,TGCAGCGTCGGGACACCTTACAATGAGCAGTTCTTC
-,TRBD2,TRBV3-1/TRBV3-2,TRBJ2-3,CASSWRTSGRAIQSTDTQYF,TGTGCCAGCAGCTGGCGGACTAGCGGGAGGGCAATCCAGAGCACAGATACGCAGTATTTT
-,-,TRBV30,TRBJ1-2,CAWSVRETGRGYTF,TGTGCCTGGAGTGTACGAGAGACAGGTCGTGGCTACACCTTC
once,TRBD2,TRBV7-3,TRBJ2-1,CASSLAGDGGNEQFF,TGTGCCAGCAGCTTAGCGGGAGATGGGGGCAATGAGCAGTTCTTC
-,TRBD1,TRBV9,TRBJ1-2,CASSPDRGPYGYTF,TGTGCCAGCAGCCCAGACAGGGGGCCCTATGGCTACACCTTC
-,TRBD1,TRBV5-3,TRBJ1-1,CARSFTRQGPLGAFF,TGTGCCAGAAGCTTTACCAGACAGGGGCCCCTGGGAGCTTTCTTT
-,-,TRBV3-1/TRBV3-2,TRBJ2-5,CASSQDYGPQETQYF,TGTGCCAGCAGCCAAGACTACGGTCCTCAAGAGACCCAGTACTTC
-,TRBD1,TRBV30,TRBJ1-4,CAWGTGTGREKLFF,TGTGCCTGGGGGACCGGGACAGGGAGGGAAAAACTGTTTTTT
-,TRBD2,TRBV15,TRBJ2-1,CATSRGGLAGPNEQFF,TGTGCCACCAGCAGAGGCGGACTAGCGGGGCCTAATGAGCAGTTCTTC
-,TRBD1,TRBV9,TRBJ1-2,CASSGGQVYGYTF,TGTGCCAGCAGCGGGGGACAGGTCTATGGCTACACCTTC